A selection of T cell receptor beta chains follows, all from one sample in a study of control samples from healthy donors and cancer patients. Only in-frame clones appear in the TCRdb table, and some are missing; sequencing was by immunoSEQ multiplex PCR. The sample lists some 120,000 clones, approximately 90% occurring once. The sample taken for sequencing was blood. These receptor sequences come from a man aged 18 to 30 in good health. Each CDR3 is given with its conserved first and last residue. A D gene is named only where the DNA matches it firmly. Clone size is stated in some rows and not others, as once, few, many or a class when expanded.

d_call	v_call	j_call	clone_size	cdr3_aa	cdr3_nt
TRBD1	TRBV3-1/TRBV3-2	TRBJ2-7	.	CASSQMPTGYLEQYF	TGTGCCAGCAGTCAAATGCCGACAGGGTACCTCGAGCAGTACTTC
.	TRBV21-1	TRBJ1-5	.	CASSKGGGGQPQHF	TGTGCCAGCAGCAAAGGCGGAGGGGGTCAGCCCCAGCATTTT
TRBD1	TRBV6-5	TRBJ1-5	.	CASSHGQGDQPQHF	TGTGCCAGCAGCCACGGACAGGGTGATCAGCCCCAGCATTTT
TRBD2	TRBV19	TRBJ2-7	.	CASRQRLAGLYEQYF	TGTGCCAGTAGACAGAGGCTAGCGGGGTTATACGAGCAGTACTTC
.	TRBV7-9	TRBJ1-5	.	CASSSGLQGPDNSNQPQHF	TGTGCCAGCAGCTCGGGATTACAGGGTCCTGACAATAGCAATCAGCCCCAGCATTTT
.	TRBV3-1/TRBV3-2	TRBJ1-2	.	CASSDSWTANYGYTF	TGTGCCAGCAGCGACAGCTGGACAGCTAACTATGGCTACACCTTC
.	TRBV9	TRBJ1-2	once	CASSGSVHGYTF	TGTGCCAGCAGCGGTTCAGTTCATGGCTACACCTTC
.	TRBV6-5	TRBJ1-2	.	CASSPANLGEPGYTF	TGTGCCAGCAGTCCAGCGAACTTAGGGGAGCCTGGCTACACCTTC
TRBD2	TRBV18	TRBJ2-5	.	CASSPWASGGLKETQYF	TGTGCCAGCTCACCATGGGCTAGCGGGGGACTTAAAGAGACCCAGTACTTC
TRBD1	TRBV10-2	TRBJ1-1	.	CASRTGRGGNTEAFF	TGCGCCAGCAGGACAGGGAGGGGGGGAAACACTGAAGCTTTCTTT
TRBD1	TRBV4-1	TRBJ1-2	.	CASSQDIGGIYGYTF	TGCGCCAGCAGCCAAGATATAGGGGGCATCTATGGCTACACCTTC
TRBD1	TRBV5-4	TRBJ2-7	.	CASSRQGATSYEQYF	TGTGCCAGCAGTCGGCAGGGGGCGACCTCCTACGAGCAGTACTTC
.	TRBV4-2	TRBJ2-1	.	CASSQDIFHYNEQFF	TGTGCCAGCAGCCAAGACATCTTTCACTACAATGAGCAGTTCTTC
.	TRBV18	TRBJ1-3	.	CASSPRGALRSGNTIYF	TGTGCCAGCTCACCAAGGGGGGCTCTTCGGTCTGGAAACACCATATATTTT
.	TRBV19	TRBJ2-7	.	CASSILGYEQYF	TGTGCCAGTAGTATTTTAGGCTACGAGCAGTACTTC
.	TRBV30	TRBJ1-6	.	CAWSWDTNNSPLHF	TGTGCCTGGAGTTGGGACACAAATAATTCACCCCTCCACTTT
.	TRBV11-2	TRBJ1-1	.	CASSLVIDTEAFF	TGTGCCAGCAGCTTAGTCATAGATACTGAAGCTTTCTTT
.	TRBV5-5	TRBJ2-1	.	CASSLDGYNEQFF	TGTGCCAGCAGCTTGGACGGGTACAATGAGCAGTTCTTC
.	TRBV12-5	TRBJ2-6	.	CASSGSGANVLTF	TGTGCTAGTAGCGGCTCTGGGGCCAACGTCCTGACTTTC
.	TRBV5-5	TRBJ2-7	.	CASSRTAFYEQYF	TGTGCCAGCAGCAGGACAGCATTCTACGAGCAGTACTTC
.	TRBV18	TRBJ1-1	.	CASSPPGQGGLTEAFF	TGTGCCAGCTCACCACCTGGGCAGGGCGGGTTGACTGAAGCTTTCTTT
.	TRBV6-5	TRBJ2-7	.	CASITGSTYEQYF	TGTGCCAGCATAACAGGGAGTACCTACGAGCAGTACTTC
TRBD1	TRBV19	TRBJ2-7	.	CASSSRTRTGVLYEQYF	TGTGCCAGTAGTTCTCGCACTCGGACAGGGGTACTCTACGAGCAGTACTTC
TRBD2	TRBV18	TRBJ2-3	.	CASSPISGSGPTDTQYF	TGTGCCAGCTCACCAATTTCGGGTAGCGGGCCCACAGATACGCAGTATTTT
.	TRBV19	TRBJ2-6	.	CASSIHEGSGANVLTF	TGTGCCAGTAGTATCCACGAAGGCTCTGGGGCCAACGTCCTGACTTTC
.	TRBV5-1	TRBJ1-4	once	CASSLAPGAVEKLFF	TGCGCCAGCAGCTTGGCCCCGGGGGCTGTTGAAAAACTGTTTTTT
TRBD1	TRBV6-5	TRBJ2-3	.	CASSYSQGANTDTQYF	TGTGCCAGCAGTTACTCTCAGGGGGCCAACACAGATACGCAGTATTTT
.	TRBV9	TRBJ2-5	.	CASSASPSWGETQYF	TGTGCCAGCAGCGCCTCCCCTTCCTGGGGGGAGACCCAGTACTTC
.	TRBV4-1	TRBJ2-1	.	CASSQDGDGLTYNEQFF	TGCGCCAGCAGCCAAGATGGTGATGGGTTAACTTACAATGAGCAGTTCTTC
.	TRBV25-1	TRBJ2-7	.	CASSETGKSYEQYF	TGTGCCAGCAGTGAGACGGGGAAGTCCTACGAGCAGTACTTC
TRBD2	TRBV6-1	TRBJ2-1	.	CASSEERGGGRNEQFF	TGTGCCAGCAGTGAAGAGCGGGGGGGCGGTCGCAATGAGCAGTTCTTC
.	TRBV2	TRBJ1-2	.	CASSRGNYGYTF	TGTGCCAGCAGTCGGGGAAATTATGGCTACACCTTC
.	TRBV14	TRBJ2-3	.	CASSQVAGSSDTQYF	TGTGCCAGCAGCCAAGTGGCCGGGAGTTCGGATACGCAGTATTTT
.	TRBV6-5	TRBJ2-2	.	CASSPGTLHSGELFF	TGTGCCAGCAGTCCCGGGACATTACACTCCGGGGAGCTGTTTTTT
.	TRBV12-3/TRBV12-4	TRBJ1-2	.	CASSYRRGGYTF	TGTGCCAGCAGTTACAGGCGGGGTGGCTACACCTTC
.	TRBV5-6	TRBJ1-6	.	CASSWDNRDSPLHF	TGTGCCAGCAGTTGGGATAACAGGGATTCACCCCTCCACTTT
.	TRBV12-5	TRBJ1-1	.	CASGLVPENTEAFF	TGTGCTAGTGGTTTGGTACCCGAAAACACTGAAGCTTTCTTT
TRBD1	TRBV4-1	TRBJ2-7	.	CASSLRTGSRGQYF	TGCGCCAGCAGCCTTAGGACAGGGTCACGGGGGCAGTACTTC
.	TRBV4-2	TRBJ2-1	.	CASSRSLGDGEQFF	TGTGCCAGCAGCCGTTCCCTAGGTGACGGTGAGCAGTTCTTC
TRBD1	TRBV2	TRBJ1-4	.	CASSIQGSGTWTNEKLFF	TGTGCCAGCAGTATACAGGGGAGCGGGACGTGGACTAATGAAAAACTGTTTTTT
.	TRBV5-5	TRBJ2-2	.	CASSLGFTGELFF	TGTGCCAGCAGCCTAGGGTTTACCGGGGAGCTGTTTTTT
TRBD1	TRBV7-4	TRBJ1-4	.	CASSCEQGNATNEKLFF	TGTGCCAGCAGCTGTGAACAGGGGAATGCAACTAATGAAAAACTGTTTTTT
.	TRBV30	TRBJ1-2	.	CASKRYGYTF	TGTGCCTCTAAGAGATATGGCTACACCTTC
.	TRBV7-9	TRBJ2-2	.	CASSFTGDGELFF	TGTGCCAGCAGCTTTACGGGGGACGGGGAGCTGTTTTTT
TRBD2	TRBV2	TRBJ2-5	once	CASNRGGQETQYF	TGTGCCAGCAACCGGGGGGGCCAAGAGACCCAGTACTTC
.	TRBV6-5	TRBJ1-1	.	CACSSGGFVNTEAFF	TGTGCCTGCTCCAGCGGGGGTTTCGTGAACACTGAAGCTTTCTTT
.	TRBV28	TRBJ1-4	once	CASSELPRAATNEKLFF	TGTGCCAGCAGCGAGCTCCCCAGGGCGGCAACTAATGAAAAACTGTTTTTT
TRBD1	TRBV11-2	TRBJ1-4	.	CASSRGGGEKLFF	TGTGCCAGCAGCAGAGGGGGCGGTGAAAAACTGTTTTTT
.	TRBV12-5	TRBJ1-5	once	CASGSSNAPKGPNNQPQHF	TGTGCTAGTGGTTCCTCAAACGCCCCGAAGGGGCCGAATAATCAGCCCCAGCATTTT
.	TRBV24-1	TRBJ1-6	few	CATSDSTVPGKPPLHF	TGTGCCACCAGTGATTCTACCGTCCCAGGGAAGCCACCCCTCCACTTT
.	TRBV5-1	TRBJ1-1	.	CASSLRGHLNTEAFF	TGCGCCAGCAGCTTAAGGGGACACCTGAACACTGAAGCTTTCTTT
.	TRBV9	TRBJ1-1	.	CASSPTRANTEAFF	TGTGCCAGCAGCCCGACCCGGGCGAACACTGAAGCTTTCTTT
.	TRBV15	TRBJ1-4	.	CATSIPGNGGAGTNEKLFF	TGTGCCACCAGCATCCCGGGTAATGGGGGCGCAGGAACTAATGAAAAACTGTTTTTT